Sequencing of this TCR beta chain was carried out in a study of cytomegalovirus exposure and HLA in healthy donors. Study results and caveats: Segments of the TCR beta V type were, in most cases, productive about 90% or about 30% of the time in an earlier analysis. Most likely, a cluster of highly shared sequence variants arose as a sequencing artifact. Later findings reportedly placed an Asian-associated ancestry cluster below the approximately 670-donor mean for N-insertions.

Trimming pared 0 bases from V and 5 bases from J, leaving 8 bases between. This CDR3 is built from 14 residues. Germline V gene sequence: CDR1 LNHDA, CDR2 SQIVND (reference sequence). As for this clone: Its antigen is undetermined.

60 Vbeta and 13 Jbeta primers were used in PCR. This table comes from immunoSEQ multiplex PCR, and its TCRdb copy is limited to in-frame clones, with some not included. The sample contains over 85,000 clones, around 80% of which appear only once. The chain couples TRBV19 to TRBJ2-1; D may be TRBD1 (5 bases). The receptor was isolated from a young man in good health and CMV-seronegative. The specimen sequenced was PBMCs. The CDR3 coding sequence is TGTGCCAGTAGTATAGATCGACAGAACAATGAGCAGTTCTTC. This encodes CASSIDRQNNEQFF.